This T cell receptor (beta chain) emerged from a study of blood T cell repertoires in COVID-19. Study background: The study drew acute and convalescent COVID-19 samples from the United States, Italy and Spain. PBMCs, B-cell-depleted T cells, or T cells were the source of the cDNA or gDNA that made up the material.

Per the authors' pipeline: Estimates of nucleated cell counts were drawn from the amplification of reference gene primers. This table comes from immunoSEQ multiplex PCR, and its TCRdb copy is limited to in-frame clones, with some not included. The V and J calls and clone size come from that table; D and trimming were worked out from the DNA. The table shows 270,000 or so clones, with roughly 80% occurring only once. Germline assignment: CDR1 MNHEY and CDR2 SVGAGI. Trimming took off 6 bases at V and 7 bases at J, with 16 bases between the two ends. The length of the CDR3 is 13 residues. Seattle patient enrollment occurred during active infection, with longitudinal follow-up thereafter.

Sequences were obtained from peripheral blood. This clonotype originated in a human donor with COVID-19, enrolled during active disease. The donor label of this sample is uncertain. The chain employs TRBV6-5 and TRBJ2-7; D ambiguous. The CDR3 is CASSVNPPREQYF. The CDR3 coding sequence is TGTGCCAGCAGCGTCAATCCCCCTCGGGAGCAGTACTTC.